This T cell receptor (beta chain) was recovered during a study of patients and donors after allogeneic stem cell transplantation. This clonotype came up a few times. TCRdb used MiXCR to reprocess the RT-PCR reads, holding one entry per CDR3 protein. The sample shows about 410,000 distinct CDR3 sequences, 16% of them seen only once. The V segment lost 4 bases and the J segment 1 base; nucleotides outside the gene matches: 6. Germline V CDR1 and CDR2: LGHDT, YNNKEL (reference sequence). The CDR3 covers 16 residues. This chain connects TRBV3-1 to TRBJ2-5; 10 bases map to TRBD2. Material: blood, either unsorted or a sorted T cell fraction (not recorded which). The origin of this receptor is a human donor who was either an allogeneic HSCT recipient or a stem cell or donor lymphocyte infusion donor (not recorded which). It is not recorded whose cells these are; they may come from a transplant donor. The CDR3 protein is CASSPERGGFQETQYF. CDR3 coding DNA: TGTGCCAGCAGCCCCGAGCGGGGGGGCTTCCAAGAGACCCAGTACTTC.